This is a list of T cell receptor beta chains from one sample in a study of blood T cells in healthy people across ages. TCRdb re-called the 5' RACE reads through MiXCR, storing one row per CDR3 protein. The sample records 750,000 to 850,000 distinct CDR3 sequences, 20% to 30% being singletons. These data also featured in a second study, about T cells of mothers and their children.

Material: blood. The source of these receptors is a boy between 5 and 17 years old in good health. Both conserved end residues are part of each CDR3. D genes are given only for firm matches.

v_gene,j_gene,d_gene,CDR3aa
TRBV6-2/TRBV6-3,TRBJ2-3,-,CASSYSGWIKGTDTQYF
TRBV9,TRBJ1-2,-,CASSVEQESPYGYTF
TRBV28,TRBJ2-3,-,CVSSSLRGPPGDTQYF
TRBV2,TRBJ1-2,TRBD1,CASSIRQGSYGYTF
TRBV15,TRBJ2-6,-,CATSREASSGANVLTF
TRBV7-3,TRBJ1-1,TRBD1,CASSPGRQGEAFF
TRBV3-1,TRBJ2-1,TRBD1,CASSQDLPGGYDNEQFF
TRBV12-3/TRBV12-4,TRBJ2-2,-,CASSLRTLANTGELFF
TRBV12-3/TRBV12-4,TRBJ1-2,-,CASSLAGTYGYTF
TRBV29-1,TRBJ2-5,TRBD1,CSVDSTWTGRQETQYF
TRBV28,TRBJ1-5,-,CASRGGRVNQPQHF
TRBV7-9,TRBJ1-2,TRBD1,CASSWDRAGYTF
TRBV19,TRBJ1-1,-,CASKKGDGNTEAFF
TRBV20-1,TRBJ2-3,-,CSATKGWGTDTQYF
TRBV25-1,TRBJ1-4,-,CASRPRGINEKLFF
TRBV10-3,TRBJ2-1,TRBD2,CAISESDSGRAGEQFF
TRBV4-3,TRBJ2-3,TRBD2,CASSQELLAGGRIDTQYF
TRBV29-1,TRBJ2-2,-,CSVEDGPGGGTGELFF
TRBV14,TRBJ2-4,-,CASSYGGGPAKNIQYF
TRBV15,TRBJ2-7,-,CATSRDRISEYEQYF